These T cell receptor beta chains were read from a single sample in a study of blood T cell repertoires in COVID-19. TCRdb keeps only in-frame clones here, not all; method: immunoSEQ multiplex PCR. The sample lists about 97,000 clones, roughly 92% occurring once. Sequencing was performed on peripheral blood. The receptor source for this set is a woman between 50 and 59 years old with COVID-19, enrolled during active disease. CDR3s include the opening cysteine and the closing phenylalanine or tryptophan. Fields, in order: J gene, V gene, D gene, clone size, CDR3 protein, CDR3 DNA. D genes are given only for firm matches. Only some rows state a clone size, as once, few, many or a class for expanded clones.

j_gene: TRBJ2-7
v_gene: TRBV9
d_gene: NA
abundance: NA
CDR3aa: CASSPRGDEQYF
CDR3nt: TGTGCCAGCAGCCCCCGAGGCGACGAGCAGTACTTC

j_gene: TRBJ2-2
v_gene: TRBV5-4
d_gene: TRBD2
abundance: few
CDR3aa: CASSLNGGGTGELFF
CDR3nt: TGTGCCAGCAGCTTGAACGGCGGGGGGACCGGGGAGCTGTTTTTT

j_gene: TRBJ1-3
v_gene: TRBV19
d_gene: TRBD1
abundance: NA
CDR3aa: CASRQGGNTIYF
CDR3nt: TGTGCCAGCCGACAGGGGGGAAACACCATATATTTT

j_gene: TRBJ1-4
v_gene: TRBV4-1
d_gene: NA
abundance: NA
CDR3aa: CASSLGTLPNEKLFF
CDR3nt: TGCGCCAGCAGCCTCGGGACACTCCCCAATGAAAAACTGTTTTTT

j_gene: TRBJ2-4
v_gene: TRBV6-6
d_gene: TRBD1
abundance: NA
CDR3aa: CASSVTGGGIQYF
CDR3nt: TGTGCCAGCAGTGTTACAGGGGGCGGTATTCAGTACTTC

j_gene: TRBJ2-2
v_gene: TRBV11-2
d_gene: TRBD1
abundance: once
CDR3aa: CASSLRPISGTGVAGELFF
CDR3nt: TGTGCCAGCAGCTTAAGGCCCATTTCCGGGACAGGGGTAGCCGGGGAGCTGTTTTTT

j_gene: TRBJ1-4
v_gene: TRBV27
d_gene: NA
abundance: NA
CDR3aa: CASSLWPATNEKLFF
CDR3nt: TGTGCCAGCAGTTTATGGCCCGCAACTAATGAAAAACTGTTTTTT

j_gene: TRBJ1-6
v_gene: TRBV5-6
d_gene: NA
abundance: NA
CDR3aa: CASSPVGGARPNSPLHF
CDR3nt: TGTGCCAGCAGCCCGGTGGGGGGTGCTAGGCCGAATTCACCCCTCCACTTT

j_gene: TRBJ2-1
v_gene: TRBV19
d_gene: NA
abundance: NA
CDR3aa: CASSYGTTYNEQFF
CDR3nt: TGTGCCAGTAGTTACGGGACAACCTACAATGAGCAGTTCTTC

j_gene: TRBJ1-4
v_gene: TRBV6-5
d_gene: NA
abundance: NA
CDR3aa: CASAATNEKLFF
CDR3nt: TGTGCCAGCGCGGCAACTAATGAAAAACTGTTTTTT

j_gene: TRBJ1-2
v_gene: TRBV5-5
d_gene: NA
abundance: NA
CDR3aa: CASSLRPSGRGANYGYTF
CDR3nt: TGTGCCAGCAGCTTAAGACCCTCGGGGAGGGGAGCTAACTATGGCTACACCTTC

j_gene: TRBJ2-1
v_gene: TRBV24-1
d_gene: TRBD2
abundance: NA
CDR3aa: CATSDTAGGENEQFF
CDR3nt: TGTGCCACCAGTGATACGGCGGGGGGGGAGAATGAGCAGTTCTTC

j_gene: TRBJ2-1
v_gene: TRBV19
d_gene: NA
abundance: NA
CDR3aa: CASSIVSSNEQFF
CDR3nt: TGTGCCAGTAGTATCGTATCCAGCAATGAGCAGTTCTTC

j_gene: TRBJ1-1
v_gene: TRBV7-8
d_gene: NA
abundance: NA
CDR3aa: CASRSGAANTEAFF
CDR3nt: TGTGCCAGCAGATCTGGGGCAGCGAACACTGAAGCTTTCTTT

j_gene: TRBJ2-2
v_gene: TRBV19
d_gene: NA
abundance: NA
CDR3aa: CASSILRVPNTGELFF
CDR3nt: TGTGCCAGTAGTATTCTACGGGTCCCGAACACCGGGGAGCTGTTTTTT

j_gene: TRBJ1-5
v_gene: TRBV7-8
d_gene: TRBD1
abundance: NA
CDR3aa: CASSPITFFRGGQGSQPQHF
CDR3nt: TGTGCCAGCAGCCCGATCACCTTTTTTAGGGGGGGACAGGGCTCTCAGCCCCAGCATTTT

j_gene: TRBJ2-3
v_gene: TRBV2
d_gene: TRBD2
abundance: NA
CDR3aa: CASFRLAADWETQYF
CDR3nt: TGTGCCAGCTTCCGACTAGCGGCGGACTGGGAGACGCAGTATTTT

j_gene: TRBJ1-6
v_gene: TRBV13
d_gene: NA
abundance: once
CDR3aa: CASSSRTDSYNSPLHF
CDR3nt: TGTGCCAGCAGCTCCAGGACAGACTCCTATAATTCACCCCTCCACTTT

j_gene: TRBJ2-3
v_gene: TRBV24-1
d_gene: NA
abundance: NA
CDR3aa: CATSDRLRGDTQYF
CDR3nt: TGTGCCACCAGTGATAGGCTCCGGGGGGATACGCAGTATTTT

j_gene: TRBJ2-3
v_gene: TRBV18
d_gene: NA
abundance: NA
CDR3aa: CASSPGQHGGADTQYF
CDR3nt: TGTGCCAGCTCACCCGGACAGCATGGGGGGGCAGATACGCAGTATTTT

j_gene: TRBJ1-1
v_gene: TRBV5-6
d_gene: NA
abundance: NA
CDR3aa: CASSPPGNAEAFF
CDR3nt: TGTGCCAGCAGCCCCCCAGGGAACGCTGAAGCTTTCTTT

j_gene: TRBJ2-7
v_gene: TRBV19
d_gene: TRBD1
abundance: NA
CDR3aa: CASKETGFGEQYF
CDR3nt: TGTGCCAGTAAGGAGACAGGGTTCGGTGAGCAGTACTTC

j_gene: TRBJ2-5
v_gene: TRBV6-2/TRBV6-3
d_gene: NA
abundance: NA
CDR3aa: CASSTPQGQETQYF
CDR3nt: TGTGCCAGCAGCACCCCACAGGGACAAGAGACCCAGTACTTC

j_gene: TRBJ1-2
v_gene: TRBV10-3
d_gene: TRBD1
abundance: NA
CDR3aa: CAISGQGGISPYYGYTF
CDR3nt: TGTGCCATCAGCGGACAGGGGGGAATAAGCCCCTACTATGGCTACACCTTC

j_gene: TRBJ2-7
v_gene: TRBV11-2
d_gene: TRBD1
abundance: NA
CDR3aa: CASSRGQGTYEQYF
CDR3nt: TGTGCCAGCAGCAGAGGACAGGGGACCTACGAGCAGTACTTC

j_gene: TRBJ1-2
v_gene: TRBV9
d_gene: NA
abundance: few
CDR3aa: CASSVSGASNYGYTF
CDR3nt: TGTGCCAGCAGCGTTTCAGGGGCCTCTAACTATGGCTACACCTTC

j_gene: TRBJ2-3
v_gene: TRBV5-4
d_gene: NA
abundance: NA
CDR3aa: CASSFAGLTGTQYF
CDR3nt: TGTGCCAGCAGCTTTGCGGGGTTAACGGGTACGCAGTATTTT

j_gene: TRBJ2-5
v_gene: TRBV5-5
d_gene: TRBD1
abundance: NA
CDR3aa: CASSLGWDRGYQETQYF
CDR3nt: TGTGCCAGCAGCTTGGGGTGGGACAGGGGGTACCAAGAGACCCAGTACTTC

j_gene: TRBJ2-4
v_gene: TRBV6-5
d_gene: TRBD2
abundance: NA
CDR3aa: CATRSRGARENIQYF
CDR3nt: TGTGCCACCCGGTCGCGGGGGGCGCGGGAAAACATTCAGTACTTC

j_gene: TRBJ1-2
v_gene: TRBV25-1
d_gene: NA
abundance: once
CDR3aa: CASSEALAYGYTF
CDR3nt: TGTGCCAGCAGTGAGGCTCTAGCCTATGGCTACACCTTC

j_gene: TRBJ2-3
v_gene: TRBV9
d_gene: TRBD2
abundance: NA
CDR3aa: CASSVVGGYSTDTQYF
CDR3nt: TGTGCCAGCAGCGTAGTGGGAGGGTATTCCACAGATACGCAGTATTTT

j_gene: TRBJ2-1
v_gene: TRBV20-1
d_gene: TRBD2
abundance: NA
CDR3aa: CSASGLAGTNEQFF
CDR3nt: TGCAGTGCTAGTGGACTAGCGGGGACCAATGAGCAGTTCTTC

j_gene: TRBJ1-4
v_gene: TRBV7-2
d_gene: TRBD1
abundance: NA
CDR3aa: CASSLVQGVDEKLFF
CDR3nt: TGTGCCAGCAGCTTAGTGCAGGGGGTCGACGAAAAACTGTTTTTT

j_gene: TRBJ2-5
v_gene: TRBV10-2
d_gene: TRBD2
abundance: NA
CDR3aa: CASRVAGNQETQYF
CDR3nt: TGCGCCAGCAGGGTAGCGGGGAACCAAGAGACCCAGTACTTC